Included here is one T cell receptor beta chain sequence, with context. The repertoire was sequenced with immunoSEQ multiplex PCR; TCRdb's copy has only in-frame clones and lacks some. The table shows some 630,000 clones, with less than 80% occurring only once. This CDR3 is 12 amino acids long. Germline CDR1 SNHLY, CDR2 FYNNEI. The ends were cut back, 6 bases at V and 4 bases at J, with 10 bases in the middle. The data were taken from a study of shared clonotypes between healthy human individuals. This TCR came from a young woman in good health. The sample taken for sequencing was memory CD4+ T cells sorted from blood. Subset: CD45RA-negative fraction. V is TRBV2 and J is TRBJ2-7; D gene ambiguous. The chain's CDR3 is CASSSTTYEQYF. The CDR3 DNA is TGTGCCAGCAGCTCTACTACGTACGAGCAGTACTTC.